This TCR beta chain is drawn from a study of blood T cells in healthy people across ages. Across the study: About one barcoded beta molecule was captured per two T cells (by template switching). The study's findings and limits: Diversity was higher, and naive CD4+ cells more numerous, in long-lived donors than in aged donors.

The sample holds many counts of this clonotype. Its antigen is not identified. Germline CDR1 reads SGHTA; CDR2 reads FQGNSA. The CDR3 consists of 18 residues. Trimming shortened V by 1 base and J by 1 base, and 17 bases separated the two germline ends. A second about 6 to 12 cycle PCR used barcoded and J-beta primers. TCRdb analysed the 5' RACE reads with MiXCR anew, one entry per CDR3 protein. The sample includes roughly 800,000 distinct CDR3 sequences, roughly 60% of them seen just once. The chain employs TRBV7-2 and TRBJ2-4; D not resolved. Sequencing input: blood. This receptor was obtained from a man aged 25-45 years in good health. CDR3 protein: CASSLVWASRSAKNIQYF. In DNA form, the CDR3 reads TGTGCCAGCAGCTTAGTTTGGGCCTCTCGATCCGCCAAAAACATTCAGTACTTC.